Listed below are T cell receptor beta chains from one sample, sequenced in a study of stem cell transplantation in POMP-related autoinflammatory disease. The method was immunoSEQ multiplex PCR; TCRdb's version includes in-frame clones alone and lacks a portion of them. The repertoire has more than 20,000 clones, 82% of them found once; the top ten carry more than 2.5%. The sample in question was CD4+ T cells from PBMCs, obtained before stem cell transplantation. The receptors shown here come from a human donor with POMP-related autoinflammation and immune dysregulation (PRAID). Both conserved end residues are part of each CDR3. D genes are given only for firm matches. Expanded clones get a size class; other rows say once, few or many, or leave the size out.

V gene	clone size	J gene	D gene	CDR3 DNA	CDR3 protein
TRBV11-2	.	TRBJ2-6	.	TGTGCCAGCAGCCCACGAGGCCGGAGCTCTGGGGCCAACGTCCTGACTTTC	CASSPRGRSSGANVLTF
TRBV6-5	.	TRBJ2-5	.	TGTGCCAGCACCAACGGGCTAGGGGGGAGGGAGACCCAGTACTTC	CASTNGLGGRETQYF
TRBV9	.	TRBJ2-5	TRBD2	TGTGCCAGCAGCGTAGGAGCTAGCGGGAGTGTTGGAGAGACCCAGTACTTC	CASSVGASGSVGETQYF
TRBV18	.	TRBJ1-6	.	TGTGCCAGCTCACCGAGTTCGGCCGTATACGGTTCACCCCTCCACTTT	CASSPSSAVYGSPLHF
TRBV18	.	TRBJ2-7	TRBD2	TGTGCCAGCTCACCACTTAGCGGGAGCTCCTACGAGCAGTACTTC	CASSPLSGSSYEQYF
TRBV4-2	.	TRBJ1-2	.	TGTGCCAGCAGCCAAGATTGGGAGATGGTAGGGACCGCTATGGATGGCTACACCTTC	CASSQDWEMVGTAMDGYTF
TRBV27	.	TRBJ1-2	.	TGTGCCAGCAGTCCCTCCCGGGGGGGTGGCTACACCTTC	CASSPSRGGGYTF
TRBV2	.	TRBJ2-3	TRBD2	TGTGCCATCGAGACTAGCGGGAGCTCAGATACGCAGTATTTT	CAIETSGSSDTQYF
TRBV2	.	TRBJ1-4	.	TGTGCCAGCAGTGAAGGTCAGCGAAATGAAAAACTGTTTTTT	CASSEGQRNEKLFF
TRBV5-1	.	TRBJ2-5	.	TGCGCCAGCAGCTTGGCCGGGAGCCAAGAGACCCAGTACTTC	CASSLAGSQETQYF
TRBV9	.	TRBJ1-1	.	TGTGCCAGCAGCGTAGGGGCGGGGGCCACTGAAGCTTTCTTT	CASSVGAGATEAFF
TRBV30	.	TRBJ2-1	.	TGTGCCTGGAGATCTTTCGGGCGGAATGAGCAGTTCTTC	CAWRSFGRNEQFF
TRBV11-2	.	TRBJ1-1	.	TGTGCCAGCAGCCCCCTATGGGGGAAAACTGAAGCTTTCTTT	CASSPLWGKTEAFF
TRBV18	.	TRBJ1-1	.	TGTGCCAGCTCACCACCTCACCTGAGCTTGAACACTGAAGCTTTCTTT	CASSPPHLSLNTEAFF
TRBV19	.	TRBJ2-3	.	TGTGCCAGTCGTTCTCAACCCGAGGGAGGGACACGGTATTTT	CASRSQPEGGTRYF
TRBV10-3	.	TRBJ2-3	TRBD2	TGTGCCATCAGTGAGGTAGCGGGGGCGGGTGATACGCAGTATTTT	CAISEVAGAGDTQYF
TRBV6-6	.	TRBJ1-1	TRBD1	TGTGCCAGCAGGCCACAGGGGTTGAACACTGAAGCTTTCTTT	CASRPQGLNTEAFF
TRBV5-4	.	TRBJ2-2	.	TGTGCCAGCAGCTTTTGGGCGAACACCGGGGAGCTGTTTTTT	CASSFWANTGELFF
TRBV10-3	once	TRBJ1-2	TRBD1	TGTGCCATACGGACGGGACAGAGCCGCCCGAGCTACACCTTC	CAIRTGQSRPSYTF
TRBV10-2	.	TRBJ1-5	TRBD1	TGCGCCAGCAGTGCCGAATTTGGATCAGGGGGCCGGAATCAGCCCCAGCATTTT	CASSAEFGSGGRNQPQHF
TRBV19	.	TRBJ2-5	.	TGTGCCAGTAGTAGGGGAGGAGGGGGCCAGGTGGAGACCCAGTACTTC	CASSRGGGGQVETQYF
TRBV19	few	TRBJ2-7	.	TGTGCCAGTAGTATACGGCATCACGTCGAGCAGTACTTC	CASSIRHHVEQYF
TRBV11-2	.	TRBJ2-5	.	TGTGCCAGCAGCTTGAACAGGGTTGGGGAGACCCAGTACTTC	CASSLNRVGETQYF
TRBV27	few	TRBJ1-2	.	TGTGCCAGCAGACGGCAGGGGACCTTCTATGGCTACACCTTC	CASRRQGTFYGYTF
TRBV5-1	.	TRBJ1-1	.	TGCGCCAGCAGCTTGGAAGTCCGGCACACTGAAGCTTTCTTT	CASSLEVRHTEAFF
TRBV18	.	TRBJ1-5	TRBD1	TGTGCCAGCTCACCGGGACAGCACAATCAGCCCCAGCATTTT	CASSPGQHNQPQHF
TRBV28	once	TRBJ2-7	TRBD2	TGTGCCAGCAGTTTAGGGGGACTAGCGGGAGGGAGATCCTACGAGCAGTACTTC	CASSLGGLAGGRSYEQYF
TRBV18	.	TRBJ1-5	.	TGTGCCAGCTCACCCGTAGGAGGGTTGGATCAGCCCCAGCATTTT	CASSPVGGLDQPQHF
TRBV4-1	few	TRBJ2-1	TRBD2	TGCGCCAGCAGCCAAGGACCCAGCGGGGGCCAATACAATGAGCAGTTCTTC	CASSQGPSGGQYNEQFF
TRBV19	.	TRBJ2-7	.	TGTGCCAGTAGCTCCAAAGGGGGGGCGATCTACGAGCAGTACTTC	CASSSKGGAIYEQYF
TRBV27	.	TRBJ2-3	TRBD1	TGTGCCAGCAGTTTAGGGACAGGGGGACCAGATACGCAGTATTTT	CASSLGTGGPDTQYF
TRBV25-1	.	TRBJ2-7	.	TGTGCCAGCAGTGACCTATACGAGCAGTACTTC	CASSDLYEQYF
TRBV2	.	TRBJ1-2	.	TGTGCCAGCAGTGAACTCGGGGCAGGCGGGTCTTATGGCTACACCTTC	CASSELGAGGSYGYTF